This T cell receptor beta chain emerged from a study of early T cells in non-severe SARS-CoV-2 infection. In the study overall: It was bulk RNA from unsorted whole blood that was sequenced, and the chains were unpaired.

Separate cDNA molecules each had unique molecular identifiers attached to them. TCRdb recomputed calls from the 5' RACE reads with MiXCR, one row per CDR3 protein. Here the sample spans 100,000 to 150,000 distinct CDR3 sequences, 14% to 15% being singletons. This clonotype showed up just a few times. Its antigen is currently unknown. Study-wide results and limits: The matching step, a VDJdb search, favored anti-spike CD8 responses and missed private and CD4 specificities.

Per germline, CDR1 DFQATT and CDR2 SNEGSKA (reference sequence). The CDR3 length is 15 residues. Trimming stripped 0 bases from V and 7 bases from J, with 18 bases between. Sequencing used whole blood. The genes are TRBV20-1 and TRBJ1-1, with D possibly TRBD1 on 6 matching bases. This TCR was sampled from an adult who was a healthcare worker with PCR-confirmed SARS-CoV-2 infection or an uninfected control (not recorded which). The CDR3 region is CSARDRAGLGGEAFF. DNA for the CDR3: TGCAGTGCTAGAGATCGAGCGGGGCTAGGGGGTGAAGCTTTCTTT.